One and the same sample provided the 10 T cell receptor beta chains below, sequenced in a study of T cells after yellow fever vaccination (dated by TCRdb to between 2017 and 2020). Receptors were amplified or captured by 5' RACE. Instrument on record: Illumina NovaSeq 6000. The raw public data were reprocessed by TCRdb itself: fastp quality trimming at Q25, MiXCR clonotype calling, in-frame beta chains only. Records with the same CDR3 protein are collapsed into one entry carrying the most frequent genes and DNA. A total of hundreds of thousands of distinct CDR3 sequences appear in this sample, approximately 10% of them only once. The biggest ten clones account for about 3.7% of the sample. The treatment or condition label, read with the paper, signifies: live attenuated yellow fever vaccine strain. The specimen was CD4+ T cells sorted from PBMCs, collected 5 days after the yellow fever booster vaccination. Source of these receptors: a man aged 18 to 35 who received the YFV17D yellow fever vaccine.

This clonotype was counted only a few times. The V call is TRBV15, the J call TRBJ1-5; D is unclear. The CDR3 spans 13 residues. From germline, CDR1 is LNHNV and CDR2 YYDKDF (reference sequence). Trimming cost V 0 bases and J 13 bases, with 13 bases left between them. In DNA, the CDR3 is TGTGCCACCAGCAGAGATACCCGGACGTTGCAGCATTTT. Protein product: CATSRDTRTLQHF.

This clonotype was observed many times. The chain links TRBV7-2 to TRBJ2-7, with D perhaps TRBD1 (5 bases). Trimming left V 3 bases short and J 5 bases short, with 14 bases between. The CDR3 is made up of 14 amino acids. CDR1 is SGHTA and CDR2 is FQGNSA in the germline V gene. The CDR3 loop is CASSFQGRPDEQYF. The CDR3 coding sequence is TGTGCCAGCAGCTTTCAGGGAAGGCCCGACGAGCAGTACTTC.

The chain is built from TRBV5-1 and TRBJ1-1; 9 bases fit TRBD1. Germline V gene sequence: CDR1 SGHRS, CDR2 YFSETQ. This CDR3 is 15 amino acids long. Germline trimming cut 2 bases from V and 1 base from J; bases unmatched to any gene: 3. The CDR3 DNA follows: TGCGCCAGCAGCTTTCGGACAGGGGAGAACACTGAAGCTTTCTTT. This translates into CASSFRTGENTEAFF.

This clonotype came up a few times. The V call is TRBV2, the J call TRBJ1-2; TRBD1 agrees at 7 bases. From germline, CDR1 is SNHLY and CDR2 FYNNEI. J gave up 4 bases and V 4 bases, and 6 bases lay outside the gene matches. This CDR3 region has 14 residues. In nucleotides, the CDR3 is TGTGCCAGCAGTGGGACAGGAGGAGTCTATGGCTACACCTTC. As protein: CASSGTGGVYGYTF.

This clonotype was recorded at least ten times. CDR3 sequence: CASSLDFGSGSPLHF. CDR3 nucleotide sequence: TGTGCCAGCAGCTTAGATTTCGGGAGTGGTTCACCCCTCCACTTT. The chain is built from TRBV11-2 and TRBJ1-6; D gene ambiguous. V lost 0 bases and J lost 9, with 12 bases in between. CDR1 is SGHAT, CDR2 FQNNGV, per germline. The CDR3 has 15 amino acids.

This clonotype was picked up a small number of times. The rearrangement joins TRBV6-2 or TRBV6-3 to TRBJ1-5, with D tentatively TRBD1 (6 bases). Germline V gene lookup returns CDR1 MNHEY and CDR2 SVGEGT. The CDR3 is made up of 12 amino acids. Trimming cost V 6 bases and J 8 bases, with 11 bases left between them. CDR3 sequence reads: CASSPRGEPQHF. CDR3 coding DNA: TGTGCCAGCAGCCCAAGGGGGGAGCCCCAGCATTTT.

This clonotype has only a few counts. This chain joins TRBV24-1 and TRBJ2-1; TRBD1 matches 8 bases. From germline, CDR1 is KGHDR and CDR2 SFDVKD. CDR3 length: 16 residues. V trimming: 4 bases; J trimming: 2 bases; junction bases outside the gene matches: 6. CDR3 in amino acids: CATSDQDRGAYNEQFF. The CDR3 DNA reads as TGTGCCACCAGTGACCAAGACAGGGGAGCCTACAATGAGCAGTTCTTC.

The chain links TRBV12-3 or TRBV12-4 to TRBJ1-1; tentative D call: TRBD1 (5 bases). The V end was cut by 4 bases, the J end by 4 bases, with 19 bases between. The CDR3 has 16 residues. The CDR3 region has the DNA TGTGCCAGCAGTTCCCTCAGGCGGGGGGAGGGCACTGAAGCTTTCTTT. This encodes CASSSLRRGEGTEAFF.

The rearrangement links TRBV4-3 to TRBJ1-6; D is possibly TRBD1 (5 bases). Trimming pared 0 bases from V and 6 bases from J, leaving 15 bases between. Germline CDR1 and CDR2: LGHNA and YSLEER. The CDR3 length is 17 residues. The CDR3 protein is CASSQDLLAGPNSPLHF. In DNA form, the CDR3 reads TGCGCCAGCAGCCAAGATTTACTGGCGGGGCCTAATTCACCCCTCCACTTT.

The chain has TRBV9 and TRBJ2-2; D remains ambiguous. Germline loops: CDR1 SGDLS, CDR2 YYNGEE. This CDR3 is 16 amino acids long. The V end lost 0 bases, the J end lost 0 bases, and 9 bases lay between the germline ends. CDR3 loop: CASSVAGFANTGELFF. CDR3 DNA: TGTGCCAGCAGCGTAGCGGGTTTCGCGAACACCGGGGAGCTGTTTTTT. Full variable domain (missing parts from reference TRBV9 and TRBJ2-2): DSGVTQTPKHLITATGQRVTLRCSPRSGDLSVYWYQQSLDQGLQFLIQYYNGEERAKGNILERFSAQQFPDLHSELNLSSLELGDSALYFCASSVAGFANTGELFFGEGSRLTVL.